Sequencing of this TCR beta chain was carried out in a study of blood T cells in healthy people across ages. Whole-study results and caveats: TCR beta diversity, measured per million T cells, fell in a roughly linear way with age. Whereas aged donors had fewer naive CD4+ cells, long-lived donors had more of them and higher diversity.

A second PCR, run for about 7 to 12 cycles, used a sample-barcoded 5' primer plus a J-beta primer mix. Unique molecular identifiers of 12 random nucleotides labeled each cDNA. TCRdb recomputed calls from the 5' RACE reads with MiXCR, one row per CDR3 protein. The table lists about 1.8 million distinct CDR3 sequences, around half of them singletons. The CDR3 contains 18 residues. Trimming stripped 2 bases from V and 0 bases from J, with 18 bases between. Germline V gene sequence: CDR1 SGHKS, CDR2 YYEKEE (reference sequence). A remark on this clonotype: What it binds is unknown.

Donation came from healthy Caucasian individuals in Russia who were aged 6 to 90. The sample consisted of blood. The receptor was isolated from a woman in her thirties or forties in good health. The rearrangement joins TRBV5-5 to TRBJ1-5, with D tentatively TRBD1 (5 bases). CDR3 loop: CASSLRFTGINSNQPQHF. CDR3 sequence (DNA): TGTGCCAGCAGCTTACGGTTCACAGGCATCAATAGCAATCAGCCCCAGCATTTT. The variable domain in full, completed from reference TRBV5-5 and TRBJ1-5, reads DAGVTQSPTHLIKTRGQQVTLRCSPISGHKSVSWYQQVLGQGPQFIFQYYEKEERGRGNFPDRFSARQFPNYSSELNVNALLLGDSALYLCASSLRFTGINSNQPQHFGDGTRLSIL.